These T cell receptor beta chains were read from a single sample in a study of human T cells and chemical hapten exposure. TCRdb re-derived calls from the 5' RACE reads in MiXCR, one entry per CDR3 protein. The table lists roughly 81,000 distinct CDR3 sequences, approximately 15% of them singletons. These receptors were obtained from a female donor in good health. The CDR3 runs from the conserved cysteine through the conserved F or W. A D gene is named only where the DNA matches it firmly. The size entry is marked missing in some rows and otherwise reads once, few, many or a size class.

j_call d_call v_call cdr3_length clone_size cdr3_aa cdr3_nt
TRBJ2-1 . TRBV23-1 13 few CARSASSYNEQFF TGCGCCAGGTCAGCGTCCTCCTACAATGAGCAGTTCTTC
TRBJ1-2 . TRBV28 15 . CASNRQDPLSYGYTF TGTGCCAGCAACCGACAGGATCCTTTGAGCTATGGCTACACCTTC
TRBJ2-7 . TRBV10-2 12 . CASPGRSYEQYF TGCGCCAGCCCCGGACGGTCCTACGAGCAGTACTTC
TRBJ1-5 . TRBV20-1 13 . CSGSSGGGQPQHF TGCAGTGGGTCCTCGGGGGGAGGACAGCCCCAGCATTTT
TRBJ1-4 . TRBV3-1 16 . CASSQDLRRGNEKLFF TGTGCCAGCAGCCAAGATCTTCGGAGGGGGAATGAAAAACTGTTTTTT
TRBJ2-3 . TRBV12-3/TRBV12-4 16 . CASRPTASLGTDTQYF TGTGCCAGCAGACCGACCGCTAGCCTCGGCACAGATACGCAGTATTTT
TRBJ2-1 . TRBV24-1 13 . CATSDPVNNEQFF TGTGCCACCAGTGATCCGGTGAACAATGAGCAGTTCTTC
TRBJ2-7 . TRBV30 15 few CAWSVLSFREYEQYF TGTGCCTGGAGTGTACTTAGCTTTCGAGAGTACGAGCAGTACTTC
TRBJ2-3 TRBD2 TRBV7-2 16 . CASQNRGTSGSDTQYF TGTGCCAGCCAGAATAGGGGCACTAGCGGGTCTGATACGCAGTATTTT
TRBJ1-1 . TRBV5-4 13 . CASSVDGAAKAFF TGTGCCAGCAGCGTAGATGGGGCAGCCAAAGCTTTCTTT